This paragraph reports one TCR beta chain. No antigen is known for it. This entry belongs to a study of CD8 T cells in ankylosing spondylitis. For TCR beta, libraries came from quantitative 5'-RACE with molecular barcodes. One entry per CDR3 protein, called by TCRdb with MiXCR from the 5' RACE reads. The data hold around 130,000 distinct CDR3 sequences, with roughly 8.8% observed a single time. Study results and caveats: The clones that were linked to disease were reported to be significantly enriched in matched synovial fluid samples from ankylosing spondylitis patients. Peripheral blood samples showed relatively rare disease-linked clones, and these clones were CD8+. For ankylosing spondylitis blood, a TCR beta motif of eight or nine highly homologous variants appeared characteristic.

CDR1 is SGHDN and CDR2 is FVKESK in the germline V gene. The CDR3 sequence is 15 residues long. V lost 4 bases and J lost 2; bases outside the gene matches: 4. The receptor was derived from a male donor with ankylosing spondylitis or in good health (not recorded which). This rearrangement joins TRBV14 to TRBJ2-1; 8 bases line up with TRBD2. Material: blood, either unsorted or a sorted T cell fraction (not recorded which). The CDR3 DNA reads TGTGCCAGCAGCCCCGTAGCGGGAACCTACAATGAGCAGTTCTTC. Its protein product is CASSPVAGTYNEQFF.